The 26 T cell receptor beta chains given below trace back to one sample, sequenced in a study of T cell responses to AZD1222 COVID-19 vaccine. Measured with immunoSEQ multiplex PCR; TCRdb has only the in-frame clones, and not every one. This table holds about 180,000 clones, roughly 94% found once. The source material was peripheral blood, sampled 28 days after the second AZD1222 dose. The receptors stem from an adult who received the AZD1222 COVID-19 vaccine.

The J gene is TRBJ1-2, the V gene TRBV6-1; a weak D match, TRBD1 (5 bases). This CDR3 contains 15 residues. The V and J ends lost 2 bases and 6 bases respectively, with 16 bases between them. Germline assignment: CDR1 MNHNS and CDR2 SASEGT. The CDR3 loop reads CASSESMGQGNGYTF. In DNA form, the CDR3 reads TGTGCCAGCAGTGAATCGATGGGGCAGGGTAATGGCTACACCTTC.

V usage is TRBV6-1 and J usage is TRBJ1-2; D unresolved. Germline CDR1 is MNHNS and CDR2 is SASEGT. The ends were cut back, 2 bases at V and 0 bases at J, with 16 bases in the middle. This CDR3 has 17 residues. Here the CDR3 reads CASSELYRRYPNYGYTF. The DNA for the CDR3 is TGTGCCAGCAGTGAATTATACAGACGGTACCCTAACTATGGCTACACCTTC.

The chain combines TRBV5-5 with TRBJ1-5; D is perhaps TRBD1 (5 bases). The germline V gene has CDR1 SGHKS and CDR2 YYEKEE (reference sequence). Trimming pared 4 bases from V and 0 bases from J, leaving 11 bases between. The CDR3 sequence is 15 residues long. This chain's CDR3 is CASSGAGNSNQPQHF. CDR3 nucleotides: TGTGCCAGCAGCGGGGCAGGTAATAGCAATCAGCCCCAGCATTTT.

V gene TRBV5-1 combines with J gene TRBJ2-2, with 9 positions matching TRBD1. This CDR3 contains 17 residues. The J segment lost 2 bases and the V segment lost 0 bases, leaving 5 bases of the junction unmatched. CDR1 and CDR2 from the germline V gene are SGHRS and YFSETQ. The CDR3 bases are TGCGCCAGCAGCTTGGCGGGACAGGGAGAAAACACCGGGGAGCTGTTTTTT. Translation: CASSLAGQGENTGELFF.

J is TRBJ1-5 and V is TRBV6-6, with no clear D. CDR1 MNHNY and CDR2 SVGAGI come from the germline V gene (reference sequence). The V gene lost 5 bases and the J gene lost 4 bases, with 15 bases spanning the gap. The CDR3 contains 15 residues. The CDR3 spells CASSTPGTGNQPQHF. CDR3 nucleotides: TGTGCCAGCAGTACCCCGGGAACCGGGAATCAGCCCCAGCATTTT.

J is TRBJ1-1 and V is TRBV18, with D unresolved. Germline V lookup: CDR1 KGHSH, CDR2 LQKENI. The CDR3 sequence is 14 residues long. The ends were cut back, 8 bases at V and 0 bases at J, with 13 bases in the middle. The DNA of the CDR3 is TGTGCCAGCGCCGATACGCAGCTGAACACTGAAGCTTTCTTT. Protein product: CASADTQLNTEAFF.

This clone was seen just once. J is TRBJ1-5 and V is TRBV19, with TRBD1 identical over 10 bases. The V segment lost 6 bases and the J segment 7 bases; nucleotides outside the gene matches: 6. The germline V gene has CDR1 LNHDA and CDR2 SQIVND (reference sequence). This CDR3 contains 14 residues. CDR3 loop: CASSGGQGSQPQHF. DNA for the CDR3: TGTGCCAGTAGCGGGGGACAGGGGTCGCAGCCCCAGCATTTT.

This clone was seen once. The rearrangement joins TRBV4-1 to TRBJ2-2; 10 nucleotides line up with TRBD2. The germline gives CDR1 MGHRA, CDR2 YSYEKL. The CDR3 is 18 amino acids. Unmatched junction bases numbered 12, after V lost 1 base and J lost 7 bases. DNA of the CDR3: TGCGCCAGCAGCCAAGGAGCTAGCGGGAGTGTCGGTGTCGGGGAGCTGTTTTTT. Its translation is CASSQGASGSVGVGELFF.

This clone was detected only once. The CDR3 DNA is TGTGCCAGCAGGAGGGGCGTGGGGGGTGATCAGCCCCAGCATTTT. Its protein is CASRRGVGGDQPQHF. The chain employs TRBV6-5 and TRBJ1-5, with D tentatively TRBD1 (5 bases). V was trimmed by 6 bases and J by 5 bases, leaving 17 bases between them. CDR1 and CDR2 from the germline V gene are MNHEY and SVGAGI. The CDR3 contains 15 residues.

J is TRBJ1-1 and V is TRBV5-1; TRBD1 agrees at 7 bases. V was clipped by 4 bases and J by 4 bases; unmatched bases: 10. CDR1 SGHRS and CDR2 YFSETQ come from the germline V gene. There are 15 residues in the CDR3. Here the CDR3 DNA reads TGCGCCAGCAGCCTCGGACAGGAGGATGGCACTGAAGCTTTCTTT. As protein: CASSLGQEDGTEAFF.

The chain has TRBV2 and TRBJ2-1; 7 bases line up with TRBD2. CDR3 size: 15 residues. Per the germline V gene, CDR1 is SNHLY and CDR2 is FYNNEI. The J segment lost 5 bases and the V segment lost 8 bases, leaving 12 bases of the junction unmatched. CDR3 sequence reads: CASGAFDSGDNEQFF. CDR3 nucleotides: TGTGCCAGCGGGGCATTTGACAGCGGGGACAATGAGCAGTTCTTC.

Only one count was recorded for this clone. This chain joins TRBV11-2 and TRBJ2-1; 10 nucleotides align to TRBD1. V shed 3 bases and J 8 bases; nucleotides not matched to a gene: 7. The CDR3 has 15 residues. CDR1 and CDR2 from the germline V gene are SGHAT and FQNNGV. CDR3 nucleotide sequence: TGTGCCAGCAGCTTGCCCCGGGACAGGGGCCATGAGCAGTTCTTC. This encodes CASSLPRDRGHEQFF.

This rearrangement joins TRBV5-5 to TRBJ1-6; D is possibly TRBD1 (6 bases). The CDR3 runs 13 residues. V shed 4 bases and J shed 7 bases, with 9 bases lying between them. Germline loops: CDR1 SGHKS, CDR2 YYEKEE (reference sequence). The DNA of the CDR3 is TGTGCCAGCAGCCTTACAGGGAATTCACCCCTCCACTTT. Its protein is CASSLTGNSPLHF.

This clone was seen just once. The junction differs from germline at one of its ends, possibly a read error. The CDR3 nucleotides are TGTGCCACCAGCAGAGAGAAGGGGAACGCTGAAGCTTTCTTT. Its translation is CATSREKGNAEAFF. The genes are TRBV15 and TRBJ1-1, with a possible D match to TRBD1 (5 bases). There are 14 residues in the CDR3. Per germline, CDR1 LNHNV and CDR2 YYDKDF (reference sequence).

The table lists this clone with a count of one. This sequence joins TRBV30 and TRBJ2-5; D remains unclear. CDR3 length equals 14 residues. CDR1 and CDR2 from the germline V gene are GTSNPN and SVGIG (reference sequence). Trimming removed 1 base from V and 5 bases from J, with 14 bases in between. Here the CDR3 DNA reads TGTGCCTGGAGTGCAAACCTTTTGGGGGAGACCCAGTACTTC. Residues: CAWSANLLGETQYF.

V and J are TRBV18 and TRBJ1-3; D possibly corresponds to TRBD1 (5 bases). Germline V gene data show CDR1 as KGHSH and CDR2 as LQKENI. V was shortened by 2 bases and J by 2 bases, with 10 bases between the two germline ends. The CDR3 has 15 amino acids. As DNA, the CDR3 is TGTGCCAGCTCACCAGGGGGGTCCGCTGGAAACACCATATATTTT. It translates to CASSPGGSAGNTIYF. The whole variable domain, remainder taken from reference TRBV18 and TRBJ1-3, is NAGVMQNPRHLVRRRGQEARLRCSPMKGHSHVYWYRQLPEEGLKFMVYLQKENIIDESGMPKERFSAEFPKEGPSILRIQQVVRGDSAAYFCASSPGGSAGNTIYFGEGSWLTVV.

The chain combines TRBV2 with TRBJ1-4; D is unclear. CDR3 length: 11 residues. Germline V gives CDR1 SNHLY, CDR2 FYNNEI. Between the trimmed V and J ends, which lost 1 base and 10 bases, there was a span of 4 bases. Written as DNA, the CDR3 is TGTGCCAGCAGTGAAGAGGGAAAACTGTTTTTT. Translation: CASSEEGKLFF.

This clone was counted once. The chain carries TRBV7-2 and TRBJ2-6; no firm D call. Trimming shortened V by 5 bases and J by 2 bases, and 13 bases separated the two germline ends. The V gene's germline CDR1 is SGHTA and CDR2 FQGNSA. The CDR3 has 16 amino acids. The CDR3 coding sequence is TGTGCCAGCAGCCCTCAGCTGGCAACTGGGGCCAACGTCCTGACTTTC. Its protein is CASSPQLATGANVLTF.

This chain connects TRBV19 to TRBJ1-3; D remains ambiguous. CDR1 and CDR2 (germline): LNHDA, SQIVND (reference sequence). The CDR3 extends over 15 amino acids. Deletions cut 5 bases from V and 0 bases from J, with 11 bases between. As DNA, the CDR3 is TGTGCCAGTAGTGTCGACTCCAGCTCTGGAAACACCATATATTTT. This gives the protein CASSVDSSSGNTIYF. The variable domain in full, with the rest retrieved from reference TRBV19 and TRBJ1-3, is DGGITQSPKYLFRKEGQNVTLSCEQNLNHDAMYWYRQDPGQGLRLIYYSQIVNDFQKGDIAEGYSVSREKKESFPLTVTSAQKNPTAFYLCASSVDSSSGNTIYFGEGSWLTVV.

The chain uses TRBV18 and TRBJ2-1; the D gene is possibly TRBD2 (6 bases). CDR3 length equals 15 residues. Per the germline V gene, CDR1 is KGHSH and CDR2 is LQKENI. V was trimmed by 6 bases and J by 7 bases, leaving 19 bases between them. DNA of the CDR3: TGTGCCAGCTCCCGGGGGACTTCTGTTGTTAATGAGCAGTTCTTC. It codes for CASSRGTSVVNEQFF.

The chain recombines TRBV11-2 with TRBJ2-3; 7 nucleotides line up with TRBD2. From germline, CDR1 is SGHAT and CDR2 FQNNGV. J gave up 4 bases and V 5 bases, and 6 bases lay outside the gene matches. The CDR3 length is 14 residues. The CDR3 is CASSPTRGADTQYF. DNA of the CDR3: TGTGCCAGCAGCCCCACCCGGGGGGCAGATACGCAGTATTTT. Drawing the rest from reference TRBV11-2 and TRBJ2-3, the complete variable domain is EAGVAQSPRYKIIEKRQSVAFWCNPISGHATLYWYQQILGQGPKLLIQFQNNGVVDDSQLPKDRFSAERLKGVDSTLKIQPAKLEDSAVYLCASSPTRGADTQYFGPGTRLTVL.

The chain combines TRBV7-9 with TRBJ2-1; D is ambiguous. Trimming removed 7 bases at V and 8 bases at J, with 12 bases between. CDR3 length: 12 amino acids. Germline CDR1 and CDR2: SEHNR and FQNEAQ (reference sequence). The CDR3 spells CASTSTLDEQFF. In DNA form, the CDR3 reads TGTGCCAGCACCTCGACGTTGGATGAGCAGTTCTTC.

V usage is TRBV27 and J usage is TRBJ1-2; 7 bases agree with TRBD1. The V and J ends lost 5 bases and 3 bases, in that order; junction bases with no gene match: 9. Germline V gene lookup returns CDR1 MNHEY and CDR2 SMNVEV (reference sequence). The CDR3 length is 15 residues. The CDR3 protein is CASSPLGTAYYGYTF. The CDR3 DNA reads as TGTGCCAGCAGTCCCCTCGGGACAGCATACTATGGCTACACCTTC.

This chain connects TRBV28 to TRBJ1-1; 9 positions match TRBD1. The germline V gene encodes CDR1 MDHEN and CDR2 SYDVKM. The CDR3 runs to 16 residues. The trim removed 3 bases at V and 1 base at J, leaving 6 bases unmatched. CDR3 in amino acids: CASSLTGGVRNTEAFF. Written as DNA, the CDR3 is TGTGCCAGCAGTTTGACAGGGGGAGTGAGGAACACTGAAGCTTTCTTT.

V usage is TRBV28 and J usage is TRBJ1-1, with D possibly matching TRBD1 (6 bases). Germline-derived CDR1 and CDR2 are MDHEN and SYDVKM. Trimming removed 2 bases from V and 1 base from J, with 11 bases in between. The CDR3 covers 15 residues. DNA for the CDR3: TGTGCCAGCAGTTTAAGTGGGGGCACGAACACTGAAGCTTTCTTT. Protein product: CASSLSGGTNTEAFF.

As DNA, the CDR3 is TGTGCCAGCAAAGCGAGGGCCAACACCGGGGAGCTGTTTTTT. Protein sequence: CASKARANTGELFF. This rearrangement joins TRBV2 to TRBJ2-2; possible D gene TRBD2, 5 bases. This CDR3 has 14 amino acids. The V and J ends lost 7 bases and 2 bases respectively, with 11 bases between them. Germline lookup yields CDR1 SNHLY and CDR2 FYNNEI.